This TCR beta chain was retrieved from a study of blood T cells in healthy people across ages. Study findings and constraints: More naive CD4+ cells and higher diversity were found in long-lived than in aged donors. It was not known whether donors were CMV positive (a possible confounder of expanded clonotype changes). The unsorted PBMCs prevented any conclusive comparison of naive versus antigen-experienced cells.

This clonotype was counted many times. Antigen specificity is unknown. Through a sample-barcoded 5' primer and a J-beta primer mix, a second PCR was run for roughly 7 to 11 cycles. Unique molecular identifiers of 12 random nucleotides labeled each cDNA. TCRdb recomputed calls from the 5' RACE reads with MiXCR, one row per CDR3 protein. The sample contains about 590,000 distinct CDR3 sequences, about 30% of which appear only once. The junction had 3 bases not matched to a gene; V was cut back by 3 bases and J by 0 bases. The CDR3 extends over 15 amino acids. Germline values: CDR1 SGDLS, CDR2 YYNGEE. This chain uses TRBV9 with TRBJ2-3; 8 nucleotides agree with TRBD2. Sequencing was carried out using blood. This receptor was taken from a woman of 80 years or more in good health. The CDR3 nucleotides read TGTGCCAGCAGCGCCGCGGGGGGTAGCACAGATACGCAGTATTTT. Translating gives CASSAAGGSTDTQYF.